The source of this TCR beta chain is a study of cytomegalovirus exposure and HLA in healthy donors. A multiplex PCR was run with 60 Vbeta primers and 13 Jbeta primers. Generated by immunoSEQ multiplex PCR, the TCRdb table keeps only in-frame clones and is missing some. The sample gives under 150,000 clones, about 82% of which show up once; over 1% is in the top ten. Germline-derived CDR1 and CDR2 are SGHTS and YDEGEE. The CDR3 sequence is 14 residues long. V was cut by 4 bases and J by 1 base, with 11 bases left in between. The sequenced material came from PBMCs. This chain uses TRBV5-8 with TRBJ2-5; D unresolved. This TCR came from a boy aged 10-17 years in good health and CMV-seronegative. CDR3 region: CASSHKESQETQYF. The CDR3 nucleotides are TGTGCCAGCAGCCATAAGGAGTCCCAAGAGACCCAGTACTTC.